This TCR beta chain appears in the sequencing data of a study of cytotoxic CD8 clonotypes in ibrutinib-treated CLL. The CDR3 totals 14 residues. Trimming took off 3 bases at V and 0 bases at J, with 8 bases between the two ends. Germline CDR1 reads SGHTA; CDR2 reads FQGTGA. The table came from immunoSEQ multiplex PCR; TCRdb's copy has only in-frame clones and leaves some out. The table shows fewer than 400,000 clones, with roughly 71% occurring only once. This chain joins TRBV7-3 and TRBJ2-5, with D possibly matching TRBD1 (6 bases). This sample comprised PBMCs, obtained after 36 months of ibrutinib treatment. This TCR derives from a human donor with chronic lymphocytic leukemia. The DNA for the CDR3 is TGTGCCAGCAGCTTCGACAGGTACCAAGAGACCCAGTACTTC. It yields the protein CASSFDRYQETQYF.